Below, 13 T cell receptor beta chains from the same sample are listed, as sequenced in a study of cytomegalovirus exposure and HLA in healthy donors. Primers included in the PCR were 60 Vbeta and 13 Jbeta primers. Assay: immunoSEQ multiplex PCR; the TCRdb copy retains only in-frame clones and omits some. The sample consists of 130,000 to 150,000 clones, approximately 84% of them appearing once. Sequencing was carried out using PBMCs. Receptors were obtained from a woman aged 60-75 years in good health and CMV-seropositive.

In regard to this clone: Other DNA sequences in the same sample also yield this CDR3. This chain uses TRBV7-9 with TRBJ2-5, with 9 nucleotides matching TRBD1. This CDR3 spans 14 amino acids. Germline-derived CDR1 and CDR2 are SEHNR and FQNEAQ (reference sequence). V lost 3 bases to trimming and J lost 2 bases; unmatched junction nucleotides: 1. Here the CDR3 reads CASSLGQGQETQYF. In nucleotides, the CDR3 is TGTGCCAGCAGCTTGGGACAGGGACAAGAGACCCAGTACTTC.

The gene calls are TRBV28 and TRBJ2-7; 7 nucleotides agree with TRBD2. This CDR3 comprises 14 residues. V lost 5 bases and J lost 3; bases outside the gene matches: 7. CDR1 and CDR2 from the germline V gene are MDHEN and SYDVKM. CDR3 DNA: TGTGCCAGCAGTCCGGGACTACGACTCTACGAGCAGTACTTC. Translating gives CASSPGLRLYEQYF.

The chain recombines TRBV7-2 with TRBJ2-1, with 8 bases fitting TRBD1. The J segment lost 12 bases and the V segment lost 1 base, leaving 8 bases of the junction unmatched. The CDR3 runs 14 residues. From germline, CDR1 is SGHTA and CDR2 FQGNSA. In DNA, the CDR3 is TGTGCCAGCAGCTTAGAGGGGACAGGCTCAGTGCAGTTCTTC. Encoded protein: CASSLEGTGSVQFF.

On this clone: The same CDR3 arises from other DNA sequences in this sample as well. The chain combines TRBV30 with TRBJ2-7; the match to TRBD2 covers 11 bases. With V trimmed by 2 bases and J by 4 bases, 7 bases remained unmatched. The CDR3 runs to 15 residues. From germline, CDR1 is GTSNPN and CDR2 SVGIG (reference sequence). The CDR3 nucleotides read TGTGCCTGGAGTCCCCGACTAGCGGGAAAGTACGAGCAGTACTTC. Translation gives CAWSPRLAGKYEQYF.

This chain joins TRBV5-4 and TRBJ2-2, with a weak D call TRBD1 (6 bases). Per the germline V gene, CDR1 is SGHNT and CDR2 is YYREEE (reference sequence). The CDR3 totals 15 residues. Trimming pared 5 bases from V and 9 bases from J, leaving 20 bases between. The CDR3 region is CASSSPGTLGRELFF. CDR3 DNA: TGTGCCAGCAGTTCTCCCGGGACATTGGGACGGGAGCTGTTTTTT. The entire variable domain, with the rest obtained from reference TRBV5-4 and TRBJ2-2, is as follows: ETGVTQSPTHLIKTRGQQVTLRCSSQSGHNTVSWYQQALGQGPQFIFQYYREEENGRGNFPPRFSGLQFPNYSSELNVNALELDDSALYLCASSSPGTLGRELFFGEGSRLTVL.

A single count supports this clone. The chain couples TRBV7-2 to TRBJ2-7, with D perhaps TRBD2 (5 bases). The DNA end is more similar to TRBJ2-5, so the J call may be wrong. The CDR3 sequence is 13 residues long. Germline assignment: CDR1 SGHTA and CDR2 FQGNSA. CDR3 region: CASSLTVDSTQYF. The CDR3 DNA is TGTGCCAGCAGCTTGACGGTGGACTCGACCCAGTACTTC.

The DNA of the CDR3 is TGTGCCAGCAGTCCCGGTGGCGGGAGAAGGCCAGATACGCAGTATTTT. This encodes CASSPGGGRRPDTQYF. The chain employs TRBV28 and TRBJ2-3; 7 nucleotides align to TRBD2. The CDR3 sequence is 16 residues long. Trimming removed 5 bases from V and 4 bases from J; junction bases left unmatched: 12. Germline V CDR1 and CDR2: MDHEN, SYDVKM. The whole variable domain, filled in from reference TRBV28 and TRBJ2-3, reads DVKVTQSSRYLVKRTGEKVFLECVQDMDHENMFWYRQDPGLGLRLIYFSYDVKMKEKGDIPEGYSVSREKKERFSLILESASTNQTSMYLCASSPGGGRRPDTQYFGPGTRLTVL.

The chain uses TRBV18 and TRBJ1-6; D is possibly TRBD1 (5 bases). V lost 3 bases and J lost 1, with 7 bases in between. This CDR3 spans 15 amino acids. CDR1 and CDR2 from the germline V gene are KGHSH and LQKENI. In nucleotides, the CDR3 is TGTGCCAGCTCACCCGGGGGTTCCTATAATTCACCCCTCCACTTT. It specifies CASSPGGSYNSPLHF.

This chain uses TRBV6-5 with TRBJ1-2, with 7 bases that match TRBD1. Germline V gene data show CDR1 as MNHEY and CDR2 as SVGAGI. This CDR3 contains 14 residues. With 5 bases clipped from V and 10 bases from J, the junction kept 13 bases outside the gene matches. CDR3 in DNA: TGTGCCAGCAGTGGGTGGGACAGACCTTTTGTCTACACCTTC. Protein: CASSGWDRPFVYTF.

CDR3 sequence (DNA): TGTGCCAGCTCCCGGGGGGCCATAAGGGACACTGAAGCTTTCTTT. It specifies CASSRGAIRDTEAFF. This chain joins TRBV25-1 and TRBJ1-1; TRBD1 might be the D (6 bases). Germline V gene sequence: CDR1 MGHDK, CDR2 SYGVNS. The CDR3 is made up of 15 amino acids. V lost 8 bases and J lost 3, with 19 bases in between.

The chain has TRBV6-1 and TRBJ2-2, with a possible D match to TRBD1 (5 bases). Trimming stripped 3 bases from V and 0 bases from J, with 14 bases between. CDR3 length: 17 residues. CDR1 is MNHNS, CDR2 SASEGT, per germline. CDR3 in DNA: TGTGCCAGCAGTGAGAGTGGGGCCGCCGCGAACACCGGGGAGCTGTTTTTT. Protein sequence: CASSESGAAANTGELFF.

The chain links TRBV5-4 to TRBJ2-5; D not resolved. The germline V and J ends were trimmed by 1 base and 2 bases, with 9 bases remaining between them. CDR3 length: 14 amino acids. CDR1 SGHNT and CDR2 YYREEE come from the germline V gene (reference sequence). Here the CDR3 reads CASSLQQRQETQYF. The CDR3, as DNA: TGTGCCAGCAGCTTGCAACAGAGACAAGAGACCCAGTACTTC.

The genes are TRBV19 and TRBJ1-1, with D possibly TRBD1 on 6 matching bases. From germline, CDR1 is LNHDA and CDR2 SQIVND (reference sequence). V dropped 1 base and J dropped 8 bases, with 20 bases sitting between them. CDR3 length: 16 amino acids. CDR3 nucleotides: TGTGCCAGTAGTATAGCCAGGGGACCAGATTGGACCGAAGCTTTCTTT. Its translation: CASSIARGPDWTEAFF.